The 21 T cell receptor beta chains below were found in one sample sequenced in a study of blood T cell repertoires in COVID-19 (dated by TCRdb to the early 2020s). Library generation was performed with the immunoSEQ multiplex PCR assay. In its TCRdb copy, this immuneACCESS table keeps in-frame sequences only and misses some clones. Where compared with another copy, unresolved V genes explain less than half of these, and the others have no known cause. A total of approximately 170,000 clones appear in this sample, around 81% of them only once. Clones ranked in the top ten supply 10% to 15% of the sample. The sequencing sample was made of peripheral blood. These receptors were obtained from a man between 65 and 80 years old who had recovered from COVID-19.

This clone was observed a handful of times. CDR3: CASSQEARQGSNQPQHF. DNA for the CDR3: TGCGCCAGCAGCCAAGAAGCGCGCCAGGGGAGCAATCAGCCCCAGCATTTT. The chain links TRBV4-1 to TRBJ1-5, with TRBD1 as a possible D gene (6 bases). The germline V gene has CDR1 MGHRA and CDR2 YSYEKL. The V end was cut by 0 bases, the J end by 1 base, with 13 bases between. The CDR3 is made up of 17 amino acids.

J is TRBJ2-3 and V is TRBV7-9; TRBD1 matches 7 bases. CDR3 length equals 14 residues. Germline CDR1 reads SEHNR; CDR2 reads FQNEAQ (reference sequence). The V segment lost 5 bases and the J segment 6 bases; nucleotides outside the gene matches: 8. Written as DNA, the CDR3 is TGTGCCAGCAGCCTTACAGGGGATGCGGATACGCAGTATTTT. Its translation is CASSLTGDADTQYF.

The rearrangement uses TRBV27 and TRBJ1-1, with 7 bases aligning to TRBD1. The CDR3 has 16 residues. Per the germline V gene, CDR1 is MNHEY and CDR2 is SMNVEV (reference sequence). The trim removed 4 bases at V and 3 bases at J, leaving 11 bases unmatched. CDR3 in amino acids: CASSSLGDSFDTEAFF. As DNA, the CDR3 is TGTGCCAGCAGTTCCCTCGGGGACAGTTTTGACACTGAAGCTTTCTTT.

This clone has just one count. This sequence joins TRBV19 and TRBJ1-5; TRBD1 might be the D (5 bases). CDR3 size: 17 residues. Trimming shortened V by 3 bases and J by 0 bases, and 15 bases separated the two germline ends. Germline CDR1 is LNHDA and CDR2 is SQIVND (reference sequence). The DNA for the CDR3 is TGTGCCAGTAGTATTGAGCCAGGGTCACTTAGCAATCAGCCCCAGCATTTT. Translation: CASSIEPGSLSNQPQHF.

This chain connects TRBV19 to TRBJ2-6; tentative D call: TRBD2 (6 bases). This CDR3 has 17 residues. Trimming removed 6 bases at V and 0 bases at J, with 15 bases between. Germline loops: CDR1 LNHDA, CDR2 SQIVND (reference sequence). CDR3 nucleotides: TGTGCCAGTAGCGGGGGAACGGGTTACTCTGGGGCCAACGTCCTGACTTTC. Translating gives CASSGGTGYSGANVLTF.

This clone was seen a handful of times. The V and J genes are TRBV28 and TRBJ2-7, with a tentative D call TRBD1 (6 bases). Germline V gene sequence: CDR1 MDHEN, CDR2 SYDVKM. The CDR3 covers 12 residues. Between the trimmed V and J ends, which lost 3 bases and 6 bases, there was a span of 9 bases. The CDR3 spells CASSLLTGEQYF. The CDR3 DNA is TGTGCCAGCAGTTTGCTGACAGGCGAGCAGTACTTC.

The chain employs TRBV11-3 and TRBJ2-7, with TRBD2 identical over 7 bases. J was trimmed by 0 bases and V by 5 bases; bases with no gene match: 4. CDR3 length equals 14 residues. Germline V gene data show CDR1 as SGHNT and CDR2 as YENEEA. Written as DNA, the CDR3 is TGTGCCAGCAGCCCAGCGGGGAACTCCTACGAGCAGTACTTC. It yields the protein CASSPAGNSYEQYF.

The chain is built from TRBV7-2 and TRBJ2-3, with 10 bases identical to TRBD1. This CDR3 has 16 residues. V lost 1 base and J lost 5; bases outside the gene matches: 6. Germline assignment: CDR1 SGHTA and CDR2 FQGNSA. CDR3 protein: CASSLGDRGLGDTQYF. The CDR3 DNA reads as TGTGCCAGCAGCTTAGGAGACAGGGGGCTTGGAGATACGCAGTATTTT.

CDR3 nucleotide sequence: TGTGCCAGCAGTTTATCCGTATCTAACTATGGCTACACCTTC. Translating it yields CASSLSVSNYGYTF. This sequence joins TRBV28 and TRBJ1-2, with unresolved D. Between the trimmed V and J ends, which lost 1 base and 0 bases, there was a span of 6 bases. The CDR3 has 14 residues. Germline V gene data show CDR1 as MDHEN and CDR2 as SYDVKM.

The chain recombines TRBV6-6 with TRBJ2-3; D ambiguous. Germline V gene data show CDR1 as MNHNY and CDR2 as SVGAGI (reference sequence). CDR3 length equals 13 residues. Trimming pared 8 bases from V and 0 bases from J, leaving 9 bases between. This CDR3 is CASRSPSTDTQYF. The CDR3, as DNA: TGTGCCAGCCGTTCTCCTAGCACAGATACGCAGTATTTT.

The V gene is TRBV5-1, the J gene TRBJ2-2; 8 bases fit TRBD1. V lost 3 bases and J lost 1; bases outside the gene matches: 2. Germline V gives CDR1 SGHRS, CDR2 YFSETQ. There are 15 residues in the CDR3. CDR3 nucleotide sequence: TGCGCCAGCAGCTCAGGGACAGGGAACACCGGGGAGCTGTTTTTT. Residues: CASSSGTGNTGELFF.

The chain has TRBV6-1 and TRBJ1-2; TRBD1 might be the D (5 bases). In germline, CDR1 is MNHNS, CDR2 SASEGT. Trimming took off 0 bases at V and 3 bases at J, with 5 bases between the two ends. The CDR3 is made up of 13 amino acids. The CDR3 region is CASSEARDYGYTF. The CDR3 DNA reads as TGTGCCAGCAGTGAAGCCAGGGACTATGGCTACACCTTC.

This sequence joins TRBV4-2 and TRBJ2-1, with D possibly being TRBD2 (7 bases). V was trimmed by 4 bases and J by 9 bases, leaving 19 bases between them. The CDR3 is 15 residues long. The germline CDR1 and CDR2 sequences are LGHNA and YNFKEQ. The CDR3 loop reads CASSPRVGGLSEQFF. CDR3 DNA: TGTGCCAGCAGCCCCCGGGTCGGGGGGCTAAGTGAGCAGTTCTTC.

The chain uses TRBV3-1 (or the pseudogene TRBV3-2) and TRBJ2-2; TRBD1 aligns across 9 bases. CDR1 is LGHDT and CDR2 is YNNKEL in the germline V gene (reference sequence). V lost 5 bases, J lost 6 bases, and 7 bases stayed unmatched. This CDR3 contains 15 residues. The CDR3 DNA sequence: TGTGCCAGCAGCATACAGGGGGCGCCGCCCGGGGAGCTGTTTTTT. It is translated as CASSIQGAPPGELFF.

This clone has just one count. The genes are TRBV12-3 or TRBV12-4 and TRBJ1-1; unclear D gene. Trimming removed 3 bases at V and 4 bases at J, with 9 bases between. This CDR3 contains 13 residues. In DNA, the CDR3 is TGTGCCAGCAGTTTGCGCGCAACCACTGAAGCTTTCTTT. The encoded protein is CASSLRATTEAFF.

This sequence joins TRBV28 and TRBJ2-1, with D possibly matching TRBD2 (6 bases). V was pared by 3 bases and J by 5 bases, with 14 bases between. This CDR3 has 15 residues. CDR1 MDHEN and CDR2 SYDVKM come from the germline V gene. CDR3 in DNA: TGTGCCAGCAGTTTCGGTTCTAGCGTAGACAATGAGCAGTTCTTC. Translating it yields CASSFGSSVDNEQFF.

V and J are TRBV11-1 and TRBJ2-7; 8 nucleotides line up with TRBD1. The CDR3 runs to 14 residues. Germline CDR1 is SGHAT and CDR2 is FQDESV (reference sequence). V lost 5 bases, J lost 4 bases, and 7 bases stayed unmatched. This chain's CDR3 is CASSPQGQGYEQYF. CDR3 DNA: TGTGCCAGCAGCCCGCAAGGACAGGGATACGAGCAGTACTTC.

The chain couples TRBV18 to TRBJ2-7; TRBD1 is a possible D gene (6 bases). CDR3 length: 16 residues. V lost 6 bases and J lost 3, with 21 bases in between. CDR1 KGHSH and CDR2 LQKENI come from the germline V gene. The CDR3 bases are TGTGCCAGCTCGCAATACCGGGACACAGAAAACTACGAGCAGTACTTC. Residues: CASSQYRDTENYEQYF.

The V gene is TRBV2, the J gene TRBJ1-2, with 8 nucleotides matching TRBD1. Germline V CDR1 and CDR2: SNHLY, FYNNEI. Losses at the gene ends were 4 bases for V and 4 bases for J; bases not matched to a gene: 5. This CDR3 has 14 residues. The CDR3 is CASSGDRSPYGYTF. In nucleotides, the CDR3 is TGTGCCAGCAGTGGGGACAGGTCGCCCTATGGCTACACCTTC.

V and J are TRBV6-4 and TRBJ1-3; 7 bases agree with TRBD1. The J segment lost 8 bases and the V segment lost 7 bases, leaving 11 bases of the junction unmatched. In germline, CDR1 is MRHNA, CDR2 SNTAGT. The CDR3 loop spans 14 amino acids. DNA for the CDR3: TGTGCCAGCATCCCTAACAGGGGTGGTCACACCATATATTTT. Its translation is CASIPNRGGHTIYF.

The rearrangement uses TRBV5-5 and TRBJ2-1, with D possibly being TRBD2 (6 bases). CDR3 length: 16 amino acids. The V gene's germline CDR1 is SGHKS and CDR2 YYEKEE (reference sequence). V was shortened by 2 bases and J by 5 bases, with 17 bases between the two germline ends. In nucleotides, the CDR3 is TGTGCCAGCAGCTTCAGGTTTAATAGCGGAAACAATGAGCAGTTCTTC. Amino acid sequence: CASSFRFNSGNNEQFF.